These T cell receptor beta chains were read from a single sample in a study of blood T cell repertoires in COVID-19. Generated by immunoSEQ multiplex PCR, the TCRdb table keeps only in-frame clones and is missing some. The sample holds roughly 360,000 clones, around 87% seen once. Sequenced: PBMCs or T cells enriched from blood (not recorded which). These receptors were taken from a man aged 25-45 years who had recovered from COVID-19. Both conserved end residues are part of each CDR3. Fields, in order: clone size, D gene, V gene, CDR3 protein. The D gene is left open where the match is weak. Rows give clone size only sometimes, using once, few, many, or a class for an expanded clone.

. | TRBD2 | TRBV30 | CAWRDPRLAGEETQYF
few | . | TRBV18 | CASSRNLGGAVNTEAFF
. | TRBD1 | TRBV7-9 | CASSFGQGASEAFF
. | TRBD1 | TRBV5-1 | CASSSQGAPNSPLHF
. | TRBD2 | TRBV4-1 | CASSQELAGGETQYF
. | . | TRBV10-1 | CASSESRGGWNEQYF
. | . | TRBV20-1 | CSGVYNEQFF
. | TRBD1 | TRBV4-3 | CASSRGTESTEAFF
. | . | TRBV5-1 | CASSPGRPGGDTQYF
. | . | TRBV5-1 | CASSLNIENTEAFF
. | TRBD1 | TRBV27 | CASSLGQGREAFF
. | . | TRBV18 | CASSPLEDYGYTF
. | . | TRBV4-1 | CASSSTERGRGEKLFF
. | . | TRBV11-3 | CASSPGWEDSTYEQYF
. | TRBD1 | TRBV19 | CASTGAWKNQPQHF
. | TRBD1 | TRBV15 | CATSRVGQGHSYNSPLHF
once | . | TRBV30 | CAWTRLGENTEAFF
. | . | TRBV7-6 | CASSLGRGPYNEQFF
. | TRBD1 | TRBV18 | CASSPTGTAKYGYTF
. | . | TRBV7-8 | CASSLAGGAPQETQYF
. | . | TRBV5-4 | CASSSGWGGSYEQYF
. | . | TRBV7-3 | CASSSLPQETQYF
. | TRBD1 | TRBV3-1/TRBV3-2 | CASRRGAGQGDGELFF
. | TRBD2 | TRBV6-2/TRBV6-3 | CASSYLGGGADEQFF
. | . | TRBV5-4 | CASSLNGYGYTF
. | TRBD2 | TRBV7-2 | CASSLPSGSTDTQYF
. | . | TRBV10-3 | CAIRPRLDYGYTF
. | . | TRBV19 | CASTSPLSGELFF
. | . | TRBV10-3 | CATRTVKGDNEKLFF
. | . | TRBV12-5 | CASGLGRSTDTQYF
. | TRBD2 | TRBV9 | CASSALAGGRTDTQYF
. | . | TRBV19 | CASSILAGAPYNEQFF
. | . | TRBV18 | CASSPELDGNTIYF
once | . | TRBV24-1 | CATSDFTGNKHF
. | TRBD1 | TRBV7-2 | CASNQGQLYEQYF
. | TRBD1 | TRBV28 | CASSRTLTGTRKGYTF
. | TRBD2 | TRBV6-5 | CASSPPGGVREQYF
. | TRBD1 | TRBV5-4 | CASSRPGGQGSGSNGYTF
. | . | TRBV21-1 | CASSKRWQGAQPQHF
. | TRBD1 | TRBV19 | CASSSTGEYGYTF
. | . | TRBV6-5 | CASSLTAGPTEAFF